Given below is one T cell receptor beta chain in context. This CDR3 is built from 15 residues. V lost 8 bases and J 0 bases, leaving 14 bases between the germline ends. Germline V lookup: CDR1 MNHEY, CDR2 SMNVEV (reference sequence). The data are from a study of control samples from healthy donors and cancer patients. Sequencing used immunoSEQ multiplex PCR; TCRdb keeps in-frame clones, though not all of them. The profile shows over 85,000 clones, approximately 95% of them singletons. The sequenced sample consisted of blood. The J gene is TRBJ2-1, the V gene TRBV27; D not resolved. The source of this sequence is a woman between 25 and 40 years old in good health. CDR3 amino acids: CASHPGRSSYNEQFF. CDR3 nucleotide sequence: TGTGCCAGCCACCCCGGCCGGAGCTCCTACAATGAGCAGTTCTTC.